The 24 T cell receptor beta chains listed next were all sequenced from one sample in a study of cytomegalovirus exposure and HLA in healthy donors. A multiplex PCR was run with 60 Vbeta primers and 13 Jbeta primers. The method was immunoSEQ multiplex PCR; TCRdb's version includes in-frame clones alone and lacks a portion of them. The profile shows 150,000 to 200,000 clones, nearly 80% of them singletons. Sample: PBMCs. Every receptor here comes from a man aged 45-60 years in good health and CMV-seropositive.

The chain combines TRBV19 with TRBJ2-3; 11 nucleotides line up with TRBD1. V shed 6 bases and J 3 bases; nucleotides not matched to a gene: 5. The CDR3 sequence is 15 residues long. Germline V gene sequence: CDR1 LNHDA, CDR2 SQIVND (reference sequence). The CDR3 reads CASRGTGGWTDTQYF. The DNA for the CDR3 is TGTGCCAGTAGGGGGACAGGGGGTTGGACAGATACGCAGTATTTT. The full variable domain, its missing parts supplied by reference TRBV19 and TRBJ2-3, is DGGITQSPKYLFRKEGQNVTLSCEQNLNHDAMYWYRQDPGQGLRLIYYSQIVNDFQKGDIAEGYSVSREKKESFPLTVTSAQKNPTAFYLCASRGTGGWTDTQYFGPGTRLTVL.

V and J are TRBV5-1 and TRBJ1-2; no definite D call. CDR1 is SGHRS and CDR2 is YFSETQ in the germline V gene. Trimming stripped 5 bases from V and 6 bases from J, with 14 bases between. There are 13 residues in the CDR3. As DNA, the CDR3 is TGCGCCAGCAGATCTCGGGTTGGAAATGGCTACACCTTC. Translation gives CASRSRVGNGYTF.

This chain uses TRBV28 with TRBJ1-1; 9 bases are shared with TRBD1. V lost 6 bases to trimming and J lost 1 base; unmatched junction nucleotides: 9. This CDR3 is built from 16 residues. Germline CDR1 and CDR2: MDHEN and SYDVKM. Written as DNA, the CDR3 is TGTGCCAGCAGCACCCCCTTACAGGGGGCGAACACTGAAGCTTTCTTT. Translation gives CASSTPLQGANTEAFF.

The chain recombines TRBV27 with TRBJ1-1; D uncertain. The germline gives CDR1 MNHEY, CDR2 SMNVEV (reference sequence). V shed 4 bases and J shed 1 base, with 7 bases lying between them. The CDR3 is made up of 13 amino acids. CDR3 protein: CASSSPGNTEAFF. DNA for the CDR3: TGTGCCAGCAGTTCGCCGGGGAACACTGAAGCTTTCTTT.

This clone has just a few counts. V gene TRBV4-1 combines with J gene TRBJ1-1; a possible D gene is TRBD1 (6 bases). CDR3 length: 15 amino acids. Trimming took 5 bases from V and 4 from J, leaving 17 bases between them. The germline gives CDR1 MGHRA, CDR2 YSYEKL. The chain's CDR3 is CASSSPWGLGTEAFF. The CDR3 DNA reads TGCGCCAGCAGCAGCCCCTGGGGGCTGGGCACTGAAGCTTTCTTT.

This chain links TRBV5-4 with TRBJ2-2; 11 bases fit TRBD1. The CDR3 has 16 amino acids. Germline loops: CDR1 SGHNT, CDR2 YYREEE (reference sequence). The trim removed 4 bases at V and 4 bases at J, leaving 6 bases unmatched. In DNA, the CDR3 is TGTGCCAGCAGCATAGGGACAGGGGGACTCACCGGGGAGCTGTTTTTT. It yields the protein CASSIGTGGLTGELFF.

The chain combines TRBV2 with TRBJ1-1; D unresolved. The germline gives CDR1 SNHLY, CDR2 FYNNEI. Trimming removed 3 bases at V and 2 bases at J, with 7 bases between. CDR3 size: 13 residues. DNA of the CDR3: TGTGCCAGCAGTGATGGAGTTAACACTGAAGCTTTCTTT. It translates to CASSDGVNTEAFF.

The chain recombines TRBV28 with TRBJ2-5, with 14 nucleotides matching TRBD2. Trimming removed 4 bases from V and 5 bases from J; junction bases left unmatched: 6. The CDR3 covers 16 residues. The V gene's germline CDR1 is MDHEN and CDR2 SYDVKM. Here the CDR3 reads CASSSPGTSGGETQYF. The CDR3 DNA sequence: TGTGCCAGCAGTTCTCCGGGGACTAGCGGGGGCGAGACCCAGTACTTC. Looking up the rest from reference TRBV28 and TRBJ2-5 gives the full variable domain: DVKVTQSSRYLVKRTGEKVFLECVQDMDHENMFWYRQDPGLGLRLIYFSYDVKMKEKGDIPEGYSVSREKKERFSLILESASTNQTSMYLCASSSPGTSGGETQYFGPGTRLLVL.

This clone was counted a few times. The chain uses TRBV6-6 and TRBJ2-2, with D perhaps matching TRBD2 (5 bases). Trimming cost V 6 bases and J 8 bases, with 10 bases left between them. The CDR3 extends over 12 amino acids. Germline CDR1 is MNHNY and CDR2 is SVGAGI (reference sequence). CDR3 in DNA: TGTGCCAGCAGCCTCTGGAGGGGGGAGCTGTTTTTT. This codes for CASSLWRGELFF.

The J gene is TRBJ2-1, the V gene TRBV4-3; possibly TRBD2 for D (7 bases). The CDR3 contains 17 residues. V dropped 0 bases and J dropped 6 bases, with 18 bases sitting between them. The V gene's germline CDR1 is LGHNA and CDR2 YSLEER. The CDR3 DNA is TGCGCCAGCAGCCAAGATCGAAGGGCGGGGGCCTCCAATGAGCAGTTCTTC. It encodes CASSQDRRAGASNEQFF.

The chain links TRBV2 to TRBJ2-5; 9 bases align to TRBD2. The germline V gene encodes CDR1 SNHLY and CDR2 FYNNEI. This CDR3 contains 15 residues. Trimming at V came to 6 bases and at J to 4 bases, leaving 9 bases not matched to a gene. The CDR3 sequence is CASRRTSAIRETQYF. The CDR3 DNA sequence: TGTGCCAGCAGACGGACTAGCGCTATTAGAGAGACCCAGTACTTC.

The chain uses TRBV5-1 and TRBJ1-1; D possibly corresponds to TRBD1 (5 bases). CDR1 and CDR2 from the germline V gene are SGHRS and YFSETQ. Trimming left V 4 bases short and J 3 bases short, with 16 bases between. The CDR3 totals 15 residues. The CDR3 bases are TGCGCCAGCAGCCCTGGAGGGGTTAGGGACACTGAAGCTTTCTTT. It translates to CASSPGGVRDTEAFF.

This clone appeared once. CDR3 nucleotide sequence: TGTGCCAGCAGTTCGGGGGCTAGCGGGGGGGTCGGCGAGCAGTACTTC. Encoded protein: CASSSGASGGVGEQYF. The genes are TRBV28 and TRBJ2-7; 12 bases match TRBD2. With V trimmed by 4 bases and J by 6 bases, 10 bases remained unmatched. CDR3 length: 16 residues. Germline V gene sequence: CDR1 MDHEN, CDR2 SYDVKM.

The V gene is TRBV10-2, the J gene TRBJ2-3; tentative D call: TRBD2 (6 bases). Germline lookup yields CDR1 WSHSY and CDR2 SAAADI. The V gene lost 8 bases and the J gene lost 5 bases, with 11 bases spanning the gap. The CDR3 totals 12 residues. In nucleotides, the CDR3 is TGCGCCAGCGCCCGGGGGATAGATACGCAGTATTTT. Residues: CASARGIDTQYF.

The chain is built from TRBV5-5 and TRBJ1-6; the D is unclear. This CDR3 has 16 amino acids. In germline, CDR1 is SGHKS, CDR2 YYEKEE (reference sequence). V lost 4 bases and J 0 bases, leaving 11 bases between the germline ends. The CDR3 nucleotides read TGTGCCAGCAGCGCCAGGAGGAGCTCCTATAATTCACCCCTCCACTTT. This sequence encodes CASSARRSSYNSPLHF.

This chain links TRBV29-1 with TRBJ2-5; D is possibly TRBD1 (5 bases). Trimming stripped 5 bases from V and 5 bases from J, with 12 bases between. This CDR3 spans 12 amino acids. Germline V CDR1 and CDR2: SQVTM, ANQGSEA. CDR3 loop: CSVKRGSETQYF. The CDR3 bases are TGCAGCGTTAAAAGGGGCTCGGAGACCCAGTACTTC.

The chain combines TRBV6-5 with TRBJ1-3, with no clear D. The V end lost 6 bases, the J end lost 4 bases, and 10 bases lay between the germline ends. Germline CDR1 is MNHEY and CDR2 is SVGAGI. CDR3 length: 13 amino acids. The CDR3 nucleotides read TGTGCCAGCAGCCCCCCCGGGGGAAACACCATATATTTT. It codes for CASSPPGGNTIYF.

As DNA, the CDR3 is TGTGCCAGCAGCTTAGCCGACCCCGAGGGCGAGCAGTACTTC. It yields the protein CASSLADPEGEQYF. V usage is TRBV7-6 and J usage is TRBJ2-7; D is possibly TRBD2 (5 bases). Germline CDR1 reads SGHVS; CDR2 reads FNYEAQ. V dropped 0 bases and J dropped 6 bases, with 12 bases sitting between them. The CDR3 is made up of 14 amino acids.

The V call is TRBV7-2, the J call TRBJ2-7; 7 bases are shared with TRBD2. The CDR3 length is 17 residues. Trimming cost V 3 bases and J 3 bases; bases outside gene matches: 14. Germline assignment: CDR1 SGHTA and CDR2 FQGNSA. The CDR3 DNA is TGTGCCAGCAGCTTCACTAGCGACACCTATGTATTCTACGAGCAGTACTTC. Translated: CASSFTSDTYVFYEQYF.

This clone came up once. The gene calls are TRBV6-5 and TRBJ1-5; possibly TRBD1 for D (6 bases). Trimming removed 6 bases from V and 7 bases from J, with 19 bases in between. CDR3 size: 15 residues. The germline CDR1 and CDR2 sequences are MNHEY and SVGAGI. The DNA of the CDR3 is TGTGCCAGCAGCACTTACAGGGTAGAAGGGCAGCCCCAGCATTTT. It specifies CASSTYRVEGQPQHF.

In this sample, this clone turned up a few times. Other nucleotide sequences from this sample produce the same CDR3. The chain has TRBV29-1 and TRBJ2-5, with 7 bases matching TRBD1. The CDR3 extends over 11 amino acids. Per germline, CDR1 SQVTM and CDR2 ANQGSEA. J lost 5 bases, V lost 4 bases, and 1 base had no gene match. The CDR3 spells CSVVRGETQYF. The CDR3 DNA reads TGCAGCGTTGTCAGGGGGGAGACCCAGTACTTC.

This chain connects TRBV19 to TRBJ2-1; 9 positions agree with TRBD1. Looked up from germline, CDR1 is LNHDA and CDR2 is SQIVND (reference sequence). This CDR3 region has 16 residues. V was pared by 3 bases and J by 5 bases, with 8 bases of the junction left unmatched. The CDR3 sequence is CASSIARDRANNEQFF. As DNA, the CDR3 is TGTGCCAGTAGTATCGCCCGGGACAGGGCCAACAATGAGCAGTTCTTC.

The J gene is TRBJ1-1, the V gene TRBV19; 8 bases match TRBD1. Germline CDR1 reads LNHDA; CDR2 reads SQIVND (reference sequence). With 5 bases clipped from V and 4 bases from J, the junction kept 3 bases outside the gene matches. The length of the CDR3 is 13 residues. The CDR3 DNA reads as TGTGCCAGTAGTCGGACAGGGACCACTGAAGCTTTCTTT. Protein product: CASSRTGTTEAFF.

A few counts support this clone. The V and J genes are TRBV19 and TRBJ2-3; 11 bases map to TRBD2. J was trimmed by 3 bases and V by 6 bases; bases with no gene match: 11. CDR3 length: 17 amino acids. CDR1 is LNHDA, CDR2 SQIVND, per germline (reference sequence). CDR3 residues: CASSPPGLAGWTDTQYF. CDR3 nucleotides: TGTGCCAGTAGCCCTCCCGGACTAGCGGGCTGGACAGATACGCAGTATTTT.